A selection of T cell receptor beta chains follows, all from one sample in a study of identical twins. MiXCR, run by TCRdb on the 5' RACE reads, gives a single entry per CDR3 protein. Of around 240,000 distinct CDR3 sequences listed, under 12% are singletons. Source material: memory T cells sorted from blood. These receptor sequences come from a man aged 45-65 years in good health. Both conserved end residues are part of each CDR3. D genes are given only for firm matches. Only part of the rows carry a size: once, few, many, or a class if the clone is expanded.

cdr3_aa: CSAMPGQGAYEQYF
cdr3_nt: TGCAGTGCTATGCCCGGACAGGGTGCCTACGAGCAGTACTTC
clone_size: many
j_call: TRBJ2-7
d_call: TRBD1
v_call: TRBV20-1

cdr3_aa: CASSQRQGGTGELFF
cdr3_nt: TGCGCCAGCAGCCAACGACAGGGGGGAACCGGGGAGCTGTTTTTT
clone_size: .
j_call: TRBJ2-2
d_call: TRBD1
v_call: TRBV4-3

cdr3_aa: CASSLGGYDTQYF
cdr3_nt: TGTGCCAGCAGCTTGGGGGGTTATGATACGCAGTATTTT
clone_size: .
j_call: TRBJ2-3
d_call: .
v_call: TRBV5-6

cdr3_aa: CASSGSRGREGTDTQYF
cdr3_nt: TGTGCCAGCAGTGGATCCCGCGGGAGAGAAGGCACAGATACGCAGTATTTT
clone_size: few
j_call: TRBJ2-3
d_call: TRBD2
v_call: TRBV25-1

cdr3_aa: CSVEVRGMETQYF
cdr3_nt: TGCAGCGTTGAAGTGCGGGGGATGGAGACCCAGTACTTC
clone_size: few
j_call: TRBJ2-5
d_call: TRBD2
v_call: TRBV29-1

cdr3_aa: CASSPRGTGIAGELFF
cdr3_nt: TGTGCCAGCAGCCCCAGAGGGACAGGGATAGCCGGGGAGCTGTTTTTT
clone_size: .
j_call: TRBJ2-2
d_call: TRBD1
v_call: TRBV7-2

cdr3_aa: CASSLDRGQTDTQYF
cdr3_nt: TGCGCCAGCAGCCTGGACAGGGGGCAAACAGATACGCAGTATTTT
clone_size: many
j_call: TRBJ2-3
d_call: TRBD1
v_call: TRBV5-1

cdr3_aa: CASSPGLNEKLFF
cdr3_nt: TGTGCCAGCAGCCCGGGGCTTAATGAAAAACTGTTTTTT
clone_size: few
j_call: TRBJ1-4
d_call: .
v_call: TRBV7-6

cdr3_aa: CASSLGAGYEQYF
cdr3_nt: TGTGCCAGCAGCTTGGGGGCCGGTTACGAGCAGTACTTC
clone_size: many
j_call: TRBJ2-7
d_call: .
v_call: TRBV11-2

cdr3_aa: CASSLTGVAGADNEQFF
cdr3_nt: TGTGCCAGCAGCTTAACGGGGGTAGCGGGAGCCGACAATGAGCAGTTCTTC
clone_size: many
j_call: TRBJ2-1
d_call: TRBD2
v_call: TRBV7-3

cdr3_aa: CASSQGTGVGRAYGYTF
cdr3_nt: TGCGCCAGCAGCCAGGGGACAGGGGTTGGTCGCGCCTATGGCTACACCTTC
clone_size: many
j_call: TRBJ1-2
d_call: TRBD1
v_call: TRBV4-3

cdr3_aa: CASGTGGRAGKTQYF
cdr3_nt: TGTGCCAGCGGCACGGGCGGGAGGGCCGGAAAGACCCAGTACTTC
clone_size: .
j_call: TRBJ2-5
d_call: TRBD2
v_call: TRBV6-1

cdr3_aa: CASSQLDRAQETQYF
cdr3_nt: TGCGCCAGCAGCCAACTGGACAGGGCCCAAGAGACCCAGTACTTC
clone_size: once
j_call: TRBJ2-5
d_call: TRBD1
v_call: TRBV4-3

cdr3_aa: CASSQTRGPGAFF
cdr3_nt: TGTGCCAGCAGCCAAACTAGGGGGCCGGGAGCTTTCTTT
clone_size: many
j_call: TRBJ1-1
d_call: TRBD1
v_call: TRBV3-1

cdr3_aa: CASSQASRTVLKAFF
cdr3_nt: TGTGCCAGCAGCCAGGCCTCGCGGACAGTTCTAAAAGCTTTCTTT
clone_size: many
j_call: TRBJ1-1
d_call: .
v_call: TRBV14

cdr3_aa: CASTLGGSGSFHEQYF
cdr3_nt: TGTGCCAGCACCTTGGGAGGTAGCGGGAGTTTCCACGAGCAGTACTTC
clone_size: few
j_call: TRBJ2-7
d_call: TRBD2
v_call: TRBV28